This T cell receptor (beta chain) came from a study of T cells in Graves' hyperthyroidism and ophthalmopathy. The table lists this clonotype with many counts. Duration under 3 months, a NOSPECS grade of at least 4, and a Clinical Activity Score of at least 3 characterized the ophthalmopathy patients. RNA transcripts were the template for amplifying TCR beta CDR3 regions. An initial round of RT-PCR targeting the TCR CDR3 relied on the HTBI primer set. TCRdb recomputed calls from the multiplex PCR reads with MiXCR, one row per CDR3 protein. The table records about 600,000 distinct CDR3 sequences, 15% to 20% of them present only once. The germline gives CDR1 MNHNS, CDR2 SASEGT. The CDR3 sequence is 16 residues long. V gave up 5 bases and J gave up 3 bases; unmatched junction bases: 7.

The sequence came from a woman in her 40s with Graves' ophthalmopathy. Sequencing was carried out using blood. The V gene is TRBV6-1, the J gene TRBJ1-4, with 9 nucleotides matching TRBD1. In DNA, the CDR3 is TGTGCCAGCAGTCCAAGGAACAGGGGGCCTAATGAAAAACTGTTTTTT. Encoded protein: CASSPRNRGPNEKLFF.